Presented here are 4 T cell receptor beta chains from one specimen sequenced in a study of blood T cell repertoires in COVID-19 (TCRdb year 2020). Libraries came from the immunoSEQ multiplex PCR assay. In TCRdb, the immuneACCESS table is reduced to in-frame sequences with V and J assigned. These tables do not hold every clone; where another copy was compared, an unresolved V gene accounts for under half, and the others remain unexplained. This sample holds about 130,000 clones; 75% to 90% were observed only once. The top ten clonotypes cover 2% to 2.5% of the sample. Sequencing was performed on peripheral blood. These receptors were taken from a man in his fifties with active COVID-19.

The genes are TRBV18 and TRBJ1-3, with 8 bases aligning to TRBD1. CDR3 length equals 16 residues. V shed 3 bases and J 2 bases; nucleotides not matched to a gene: 6. CDR1 is KGHSH and CDR2 is LQKENI in the germline V gene. The CDR3 sequence is CASSPTGDTAGNTIYF. The CDR3 bases are TGTGCCAGCTCACCGACAGGGGACACGGCTGGAAACACCATATATTTT.

This chain links TRBV13 with TRBJ2-2; perhaps TRBD1 as D (5 bases). The length of the CDR3 is 14 residues. Germline CDR1 is PRHDT and CDR2 is FYEKMQ (reference sequence). Trimming left V 5 bases short and J 4 bases short, with 11 bases between. CDR3 sequence: CASSGQGPTGELFF. CDR3 nucleotides: TGTGCCAGCAGCGGGCAGGGTCCCACCGGGGAGCTGTTTTTT.

The chain couples TRBV3-1 (or the pseudogene TRBV3-2) to TRBJ1-2, with TRBD1 matching over 7 bases. Losses at the gene ends were 0 bases for V and 2 bases for J; bases not matched to a gene: 6. CDR1 and CDR2 from the germline V gene are LGHDT and YNNKEL (reference sequence). The CDR3 contains 16 residues. The CDR3 DNA sequence: TGTGCCAGCAGCCAAGAGGCCCTGACAGGGAACTATGGCTACACCTTC. This gives the protein CASSQEALTGNYGYTF.

The chain carries TRBV11-2 and TRBJ2-7; TRBD1 aligns across 7 bases. V was clipped by 4 bases and J by 6 bases; unmatched bases: 15. The CDR3 runs to 16 residues. In germline, CDR1 is SGHAT, CDR2 FQNNGV. The CDR3, as DNA: TGTGCCAGCAGCTCACAGACAGGGTTCCTGTTCTCCGAGCAGTACTTC. Translating gives CASSSQTGFLFSEQYF.